The 30 T cell receptor beta chains listed next were all sequenced from one sample in a study of blood T cell repertoires in COVID-19. Sequenced by immunoSEQ multiplex PCR; TCRdb stores in-frame clones only, minus some. The repertoire has about 75,000 clones, less than 85% of them found once; the top ten carry approximately 2.4%. What was sequenced was peripheral blood. These receptors all stem from a human donor with acute or convalescent COVID-19. The donor label of this sample is uncertain.

This clone was counted once. The chain links TRBV9 to TRBJ2-7, with D possibly matching TRBD1 (6 bases). Germline CDR1 is SGDLS and CDR2 is YYNGEE. The CDR3 is 12 residues long. The V end lost 6 bases, the J end lost 5 bases, and 12 bases lay between the germline ends. The CDR3 loop reads CASKGVSNEQYF. The CDR3 region has the DNA TGTGCCAGCAAGGGGGTAAGCAACGAGCAGTACTTC.

In nucleotides, the CDR3 is TGCGCCAGCAGCTTGGCAGGGAATAGGCAAGAGACCCAGTACTTC. Amino acid sequence: CASSLAGNRQETQYF. The rearrangement uses TRBV5-1 and TRBJ2-5, with D perhaps TRBD1 (5 bases). V lost 0 bases and J lost 2, with 11 bases in between. The CDR3 covers 15 residues. Germline-derived CDR1 and CDR2 are SGHRS and YFSETQ.

The chain recombines TRBV30 with TRBJ2-5; 12 bases align to TRBD2. Per germline, CDR1 GTSNPN and CDR2 SVGIG (reference sequence). The V gene end was trimmed by 0 bases and the J gene end by 7 bases; junction bases not matched to a gene: 6. The CDR3 contains 15 residues. CDR3 residues: CAWSVGLAGLRTQYF. For the CDR3, the DNA is TGTGCCTGGAGTGTAGGACTAGCGGGGCTGAGGACCCAGTACTTC.

This chain uses TRBV7-8 with TRBJ2-5, with 11 bases that match TRBD2. The J segment lost 1 base and the V segment lost 0 bases, leaving 1 base of the junction unmatched. Germline V CDR1 and CDR2: SGHVS, FQNEAQ. This CDR3 spans 16 amino acids. CDR3 region: CASSLAGTSGQETQYF. As DNA, the CDR3 is TGTGCCAGCAGCTTAGCCGGGACTAGCGGCCAAGAGACCCAGTACTTC. Based on the CDR3 plus reference TRBV7-8 and TRBJ2-5, the full variable domain is GAGVSQSPRYKVAKRGQDVALRCDPISGHVSLFWYQQALGQGPEFLTYFQNEAQLDKSGLPSDRFFAERPEGSVSTLKIQRTQQEDSAVYLCASSLAGTSGQETQYFGPGTRLLVL.

This rearrangement joins TRBV2 to TRBJ1-1; 7 bases align to TRBD1. The germline V gene has CDR1 SNHLY and CDR2 FYNNEI. The CDR3 totals 14 residues. Losses at the gene ends were 7 bases for V and 5 bases for J; bases not matched to a gene: 10. CDR3 sequence (DNA): TGTGCCAGCACGAATAGGGGGCGCGGAACTGAAGCTTTCTTT. Translating it yields CASTNRGRGTEAFF.

The chain combines TRBV21-1 with TRBJ2-7; the table calls TRBD1, which could not be checked here. TRBV21-1 is given as a pseudogene. The CDR3 totals 19 residues. The CDR3 here is CASSKVGRVRPIGGSEQYV. The CDR3 bases are TGTGCCAGCAGCAAAGTGGGACGAGTAAGGCCAATAGGGGGCTCCGAGCAGTACGTC.

The chain is built from TRBV6-5 and TRBJ2-5; D is unresolved. V was shortened by 8 bases and J by 7 bases, with 11 bases between the two germline ends. Germline V gene data show CDR1 as MNHEY and CDR2 as SVGAGI. The CDR3 extends over 11 amino acids. As DNA, the CDR3 is TGTGCCAGCTACTATATTGGGACCCAGTACTTC. It encodes CASYYIGTQYF.

The chain combines TRBV5-1 with TRBJ2-3; unclear D gene. CDR3 size: 13 residues. Germline CDR1 reads SGHRS; CDR2 reads YFSETQ. V lost 4 bases and J 2 bases, leaving 8 bases between the germline ends. Written as DNA, the CDR3 is TGCGCCAGCAGCCCCTGGGCCACAGATACGCAGTATTTT. This encodes CASSPWATDTQYF.

The J gene is TRBJ1-5, the V gene TRBV19; 9 positions match TRBD1. Germline V gene lookup returns CDR1 LNHDA and CDR2 SQIVND (reference sequence). The CDR3 extends over 14 amino acids. Trimming removed 6 bases from V and 6 bases from J; junction bases left unmatched: 6. The CDR3 region has the DNA TGTGCCAGTAGGGCGGACAGGGGAAGTCAGCCCCAGCATTTT. Amino acids: CASRADRGSQPQHF.

The chain recombines TRBV9 with TRBJ1-1, with 7 positions matching TRBD1. With 4 bases clipped from V and 5 bases from J, the junction kept 11 bases outside the gene matches. Germline CDR1 reads SGDLS; CDR2 reads YYNGEE. This CDR3 is built from 15 residues. The CDR3 nucleotides read TGTGCCAGCAGCCCCCCGACAGGGTCGGGGACTGAAGCTTTCTTT. This gives the protein CASSPPTGSGTEAFF.

This rearrangement joins TRBV5-1 to TRBJ2-5, with 9 bases matching TRBD2. Germline V gene data show CDR1 as SGHRS and CDR2 as YFSETQ. CDR3 length equals 15 residues. J gave up 2 bases and V 2 bases, and 4 bases lay outside the gene matches. For the CDR3, the DNA is TGCGCCAGCAGCTTTGGACTAGCGATTCAAGAGACCCAGTACTTC. This translates into CASSFGLAIQETQYF.

The chain carries TRBV7-8 and TRBJ2-1, with 11 positions matching TRBD2. This CDR3 contains 15 residues. Germline V gene data show CDR1 as SGHVS and CDR2 as FQNEAQ. J was trimmed by 9 bases and V by 1 base; bases with no gene match: 5. The CDR3 sequence is CASSLGISGRVEQFF. In DNA form, the CDR3 reads TGTGCCAGCAGCTTAGGAATTAGCGGGAGGGTTGAGCAGTTCTTC.

Only one count was recorded for this clone. The genes are TRBV2 and TRBJ1-2; TRBD1 agrees at 8 bases. Per the germline V gene, CDR1 is SNHLY and CDR2 is FYNNEI. Losses at the gene ends were 5 bases for V and 8 bases for J; bases not matched to a gene: 7. This CDR3 has 13 amino acids. CDR3 loop: CASSPRTGKGYTF. The DNA for the CDR3 is TGTGCCAGCAGTCCGAGGACAGGGAAGGGCTACACCTTC.

The chain combines TRBV5-1 with TRBJ1-2; 7 nucleotides line up with TRBD1. Germline assignment: CDR1 SGHRS and CDR2 YFSETQ. This CDR3 is 15 amino acids long. The J segment lost 5 bases and the V segment lost 5 bases, leaving 12 bases of the junction unmatched. In nucleotides, the CDR3 is TGCGCCAGCAGTTCGGAAGGGGGCGCAAGGTATGGCTACACCTTC. It is translated as CASSSEGGARYGYTF.

The rearrangement joins TRBV7-3 to TRBJ2-3; possibly TRBD2 for D (5 bases). Germline CDR1 reads SGHTA; CDR2 reads FQGTGA. The CDR3 has 15 residues. The germline V and J ends were trimmed by 5 bases and 0 bases, with 12 bases remaining between them. The CDR3 DNA reads TGTGCCAGCAGCCCCCAATGGACTAGCACAGATACGCAGTATTTT. Translation gives CASSPQWTSTDTQYF.

The J gene is TRBJ2-7, the V gene TRBV6-4, with TRBD2 matching over 9 bases. V was pared by 7 bases and J by 3 bases, with 7 bases of the junction left unmatched. CDR3 length equals 14 residues. Germline CDR1 reads MRHNA; CDR2 reads SNTAGT. In DNA, the CDR3 is TGTGCCAGCATTCCTAGCGGGGAATACTACGAGCAGTACGTC. It is translated as CASIPSGEYYEQYV.

Only one count was recorded for this clone. The V call is TRBV2, the J call TRBJ1-5; D call uncertain. The V end was cut by 3 bases, the J end by 6 bases, with 9 bases between. This CDR3 spans 13 amino acids. Germline V lookup: CDR1 SNHLY, CDR2 FYNNEI. The CDR3, as DNA: TGTGCCAGCAGTGAGCGTTACTCTCAGCCCCAGCATTTT. Translated, it gives CASSERYSQPQHF.

The rearrangement uses TRBV2 and TRBJ2-2; the D is unclear. CDR1 is SNHLY, CDR2 FYNNEI, per germline. V shed 8 bases and J shed 1 base, with 5 bases lying between them. The CDR3 sequence is 12 residues long. In DNA form, the CDR3 reads TGTGCCAGCGTCCAGAACACCGGGGAGCTGTTTTTT. Translating it yields CASVQNTGELFF.

DNA of the CDR3: TGTGCCAGCAGTCTGAACACCGGGGAGCTGTTTTTT. Protein: CASSLNTGELFF. V and J are TRBV21-1 and TRBJ2-2; no check of the table's D call, TRBD2, against the DNA was made. TRBV21-1 is given as a pseudogene. This CDR3 has 12 amino acids.

This chain links TRBV5-1 with TRBJ2-7; 9 nucleotides line up with TRBD1. The CDR3 has 18 amino acids. Germline V gene data show CDR1 as SGHRS and CDR2 as YFSETQ. V gave up 4 bases and J gave up 0 bases; unmatched junction bases: 14. The DNA of the CDR3 is TGCGCCAGCAGCCCCGGGACAGGGAGGTCTAGTGTCTCCTACGAGCAGTACTTC. Translation: CASSPGTGRSSVSYEQYF.

The chain couples TRBV3-1 (or the pseudogene TRBV3-2) to TRBJ2-3; 14 bases are a match to TRBD2. Looked up from germline, CDR1 is LGHDT and CDR2 is YNNKEL (reference sequence). The CDR3 is 17 amino acids. V lost 3 bases, J lost 1 base, and 3 bases stayed unmatched. CDR3 bases: TGTGCCAGCAGCCACGGGACTAGCGGGGGCCGCACAGATACGCAGTATTTT. Its translation is CASSHGTSGGRTDTQYF.

The chain couples TRBV28 to TRBJ1-6; 7 bases agree with TRBD1. In germline, CDR1 is MDHEN, CDR2 SYDVKM. The CDR3 totals 14 residues. Trimming at V came to 5 bases and at J to 10 bases, leaving 8 bases not matched to a gene. CDR3 loop: CASSRRGYGSPLHF. CDR3 coding DNA: TGTGCCAGCAGTCGCAGGGGGTATGGGTCACCCCTCCACTTT.

This clone was seen once. The chain couples TRBV18 to TRBJ2-7, with 10 bases fitting TRBD1. Germline CDR1 is KGHSH and CDR2 is LQKENI. This CDR3 is built from 14 residues. Trimming removed 6 bases from V and 5 bases from J; junction bases left unmatched: 7. The CDR3 here is CASSPGQGSHEQYV. Written as DNA, the CDR3 is TGTGCCAGCTCCCCGGGACAGGGGTCCCACGAGCAGTACGTC.

The rearrangement joins TRBV9 to TRBJ2-7, with 8 bases fitting TRBD1. The CDR3 is 15 residues long. Losses at the gene ends were 2 bases for V and 3 bases for J; bases not matched to a gene: 7. Germline loops: CDR1 SGDLS, CDR2 YYNGEE. The CDR3 coding sequence is TGTGCCAGCAGCGTGATGGGACAGGCAGGCTACGAGCAGTACTTC. This encodes CASSVMGQAGYEQYF.

In this sample, this clone turned up once. V is TRBV18 and J is TRBJ2-7, with 8 bases matching TRBD1. With V trimmed by 2 bases and J by 2 bases, 8 bases remained unmatched. Germline CDR1 KGHSH, CDR2 LQKENI. This CDR3 comprises 16 residues. The chain's CDR3 is CASSPAGQGRPYEQYV. DNA for the CDR3: TGTGCCAGCTCACCAGCTGGACAGGGTCGGCCCTACGAGCAGTACGTC.

This clone was seen more than once but under ten times. The V and J genes are TRBV7-2 and TRBJ1-5, with a tentative D call TRBD1 (6 bases). The CDR3 covers 18 residues. Germline V gives CDR1 SGHTA, CDR2 FQGNSA. The germline V and J ends were trimmed by 2 bases and 1 base, with 18 bases remaining between them. CDR3 in amino acids: CASSLIVSIQGSNQPQHF. The CDR3 coding sequence is TGTGCCAGCAGCTTAATTGTCTCCATCCAGGGGAGCAATCAGCCCCAGCATTTT.

The chain employs TRBV5-6 and TRBJ2-5, with 12 nucleotides matching TRBD2. The CDR3 extends over 19 amino acids. Germline CDR1 reads SGHDT; CDR2 reads YYEEEE. V gave up 1 base and J gave up 4 bases; unmatched junction bases: 14. The CDR3 loop is CASSLKGARLAGERETQYF. The CDR3 coding sequence is TGTGCCAGCAGCTTGAAGGGGGCGCGACTAGCGGGAGAGAGAGAGACCCAGTACTTC.

V and J are TRBV5-6 and TRBJ1-1, with D unresolved. CDR1 is SGHDT and CDR2 is YYEEEE in the germline V gene. There are 13 residues in the CDR3. V was trimmed by 4 bases and J by 4 bases, leaving 11 bases between them. The CDR3 nucleotides are TGTGCCAGCAGCGAGTACCATGGCACTGAAGCTTTCTTT. It yields the protein CASSEYHGTEAFF.

The V gene is TRBV19, the J gene TRBJ2-7; D possibly corresponds to TRBD2 (6 bases). With 6 bases removed from V and 3 bases from J, the gap between germline ends came to 12 bases. Germline V lookup: CDR1 LNHDA, CDR2 SQIVND (reference sequence). This CDR3 region has 13 residues. The CDR3 nucleotides read TGTGCCAGTAGCCCTGACGGGGGCTACGAGCAGTACTTC. The encoded protein is CASSPDGGYEQYF.

The chain uses TRBV2 and TRBJ2-2; D uncertain. V was pared by 2 bases and J by 3 bases, with 4 bases between. The CDR3 is 13 amino acids. Per germline, CDR1 SNHLY and CDR2 FYNNEI. In nucleotides, the CDR3 is TGTGCCAGCAGTGAAAGCGACACCGGGGAGCTGTTTTTT. Amino acid sequence: CASSESDTGELFF.